The next 9 T cell receptor beta chains were all read from a single sample in a study of response to subunit inactivated influenza vaccine. TCRdb processed the RT-PCR reads anew with MiXCR; each CDR3 protein has one entry. In the table there are under 850,000 distinct CDR3 sequences, roughly 18% of which are singletons. The source was PBMCs from blood, collected more than 4 days after vaccination. All receptors come from a man aged 50 or older who received an inactivated influenza vaccine.

The table lists this clonotype with many counts. This sequence joins TRBV10-3 and TRBJ2-5, with 8 bases matching TRBD1. This CDR3 contains 15 residues. Trimming cost V 6 bases and J 1 base; bases outside gene matches: 7. From germline, CDR1 is ENHRY and CDR2 SYGVKD. CDR3 nucleotide sequence: TGTGCCATCAGGCTCGGCCAGGGGGCCCAAGAGACCCAGTACTTC. This encodes CAIRLGQGAQETQYF.

This clonotype has more than one count but fewer than ten. This chain uses TRBV20-1 with TRBJ1-4; unclear D gene. CDR1 is DFQATT and CDR2 is SNEGSKA in the germline V gene (reference sequence). Deletions cut 0 bases from V and 8 bases from J, with 7 bases between. The CDR3 length is 12 residues. The CDR3: CSARDVGEKLFF. The CDR3 DNA is TGCAGTGCTAGAGATGTAGGAGAAAAACTGTTTTTT.

This clonotype appeared many times. The chain uses TRBV12-3 or TRBV12-4 and TRBJ2-1, with TRBD2 identical over 14 bases. V shed 6 bases and J 1 base; nucleotides not matched to a gene: 5. The CDR3 is made up of 17 amino acids. CDR3 in DNA: TGTGCCAGCAGCAGGGGACTAGCGGGAGAGTCCTACAATGAGCAGTTCTTC. Protein: CASSRGLAGESYNEQFF.

This chain uses TRBV12-3 or TRBV12-4 with TRBJ2-3; 9 nucleotides match TRBD1. This CDR3 comprises 15 residues. J was trimmed by 5 bases and V by 2 bases; bases with no gene match: 5. The CDR3 DNA is TGTGCCAGCAGTTTACAGACAGGGGGGCAAGATACGCAGTATTTT. Protein: CASSLQTGGQDTQYF.

This clonotype was counted at least ten times. The chain recombines TRBV6-5 with TRBJ2-2; unclear D gene. V was pared by 0 bases and J by 4 bases, with 3 bases between. This CDR3 spans 13 amino acids. Germline-derived CDR1 and CDR2 are MNHEY and SVGAGI. In nucleotides, the CDR3 is TGTGCCAGCAGTTACTCCCTCACCGGGGAGCTGTTTTTT. It translates to CASSYSLTGELFF.

The rearrangement links TRBV12-3 or TRBV12-4 to TRBJ2-7; D unresolved. V lost 2 bases and J 7 bases, leaving 9 bases between the germline ends. This CDR3 is 12 amino acids long. CDR3 sequence (DNA): TGTGCCAGCAGTTTAATCAGGCGGGAGCAGTACTTC. This encodes CASSLIRREQYF.

This rearrangement joins TRBV5-1 to TRBJ2-7; 14 nucleotides line up with TRBD2. The CDR3 runs to 18 residues. With V trimmed by 5 bases and J by 2 bases, 12 bases remained unmatched. The V gene's germline CDR1 is SGHRS and CDR2 YFSETQ. The CDR3 DNA reads TGCGCCAGCAGTAAGGCCGGGACTAGCGGGGGCCCACCCTACGAGCAGTACTTC. Its protein is CASSKAGTSGGPPYEQYF.

The chain has TRBV28 and TRBJ1-2; TRBD1 is a possible D gene (6 bases). The V and J ends lost 6 bases and 2 bases respectively, with 19 bases between them. CDR1 MDHEN and CDR2 SYDVKM come from the germline V gene. The CDR3 is made up of 16 amino acids. This CDR3 reads CASSPIGQSGNYGYTF. CDR3 in DNA: TGTGCCAGCAGCCCAATCGGACAGTCAGGAAACTATGGCTACACCTTC.

V usage is TRBV20-1 and J usage is TRBJ2-7, with TRBD1 identical over 7 bases. The CDR3 totals 14 residues. CDR1 and CDR2 (germline): DFQATT, SNEGSKA (reference sequence). Germline trimming cut 2 bases from V and 3 bases from J; bases unmatched to any gene: 7. The CDR3 loop reads CSARRPSGGYEQYF. CDR3 DNA: TGCAGTGCTAGAAGGCCGTCAGGGGGCTACGAGCAGTACTTC.